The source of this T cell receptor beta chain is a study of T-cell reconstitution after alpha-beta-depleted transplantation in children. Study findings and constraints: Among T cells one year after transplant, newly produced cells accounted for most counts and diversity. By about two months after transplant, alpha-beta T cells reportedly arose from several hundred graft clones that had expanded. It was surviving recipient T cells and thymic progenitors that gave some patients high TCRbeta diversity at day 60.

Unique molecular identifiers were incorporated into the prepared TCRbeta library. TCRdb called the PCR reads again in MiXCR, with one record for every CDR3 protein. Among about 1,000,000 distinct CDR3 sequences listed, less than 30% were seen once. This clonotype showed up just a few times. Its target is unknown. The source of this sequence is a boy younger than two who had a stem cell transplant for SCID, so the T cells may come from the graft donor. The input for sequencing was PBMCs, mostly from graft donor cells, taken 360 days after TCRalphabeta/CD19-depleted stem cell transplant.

Written as DNA, the CDR3 is TGTGCCAGCAGTGTCCCAAAGGGACAGGGCGACTATGGCTACACCTTC. Protein product: CASSVPKGQGDYGYTF. The chain joins TRBV12-3 or TRBV12-4 to TRBJ1-2; 9 bases are shared with TRBD1. Trimming removed 5 bases from V and 3 bases from J; junction bases left unmatched: 10. The CDR3 sequence is 16 residues long.